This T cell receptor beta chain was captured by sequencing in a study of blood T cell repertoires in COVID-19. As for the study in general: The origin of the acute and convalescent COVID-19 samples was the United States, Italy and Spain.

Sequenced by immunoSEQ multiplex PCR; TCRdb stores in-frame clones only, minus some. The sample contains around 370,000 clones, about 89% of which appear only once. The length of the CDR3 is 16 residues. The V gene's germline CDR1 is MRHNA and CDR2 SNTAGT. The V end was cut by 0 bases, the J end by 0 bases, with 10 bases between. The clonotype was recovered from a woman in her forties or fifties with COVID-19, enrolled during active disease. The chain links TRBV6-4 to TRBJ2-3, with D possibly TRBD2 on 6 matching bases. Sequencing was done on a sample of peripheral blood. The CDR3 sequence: CASSDSIGGSTDTQYF. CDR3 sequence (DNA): TGTGCCAGCAGTGACTCTATCGGGGGAAGCACAGATACGCAGTATTTT.